This is a list of T cell receptor beta chains from one sample in a study of tumor T cells in aggressive B-cell lymphoma. Libraries were prepared by immunoSEQ multiplex PCR; TCRdb keeps only in-frame clonotypes and omits some of them. Among approximately 4,000 clones listed, 91% were seen once. Sequenced input: tumor tissue. The source of these receptors is an adult with diffuse large B cell lymphoma. Each CDR3 is given with its conserved first and last residue. The D gene is left open where the match is weak. Only some rows state a clone size, as once, few, many or a class for expanded clones.

CDR3 protein | CDR3 DNA | D gene | clone size | J gene | V gene
CASSPATSPIYEQYF | TGTGCCAGTAGTCCCGCGACTAGTCCCATCTACGAGCAGTACTTC | NA | once | TRBJ2-7 | TRBV19
CASSLDLVLVDTQYF | TGCGCCAGCAGCTTGGATCTAGTATTAGTAGATACGCAGTATTTT | NA | NA | TRBJ2-3 | TRBV5-1
CASSQSRGTKNIQYF | TGTGCCAGCAGCCAATCCAGGGGGACCAAAAACATTCAGTACTTC | TRBD1 | NA | TRBJ2-4 | TRBV6-5
CASSLDSYNEQFF | TGCGCCAGCAGCTTGGACAGCTACAATGAGCAGTTCTTC | NA | NA | TRBJ2-1 | TRBV5-1
CASSLRASEQYNEQFF | TGTGCCAGCAGTTTACGGGCTAGCGAACAATACAATGAGCAGTTCTTC | NA | NA | TRBJ2-1 | TRBV27
CASSSPTGNTEAFF | TGTGCCAGCAGTTCTCCGACTGGGAACACTGAAGCTTTCTTT | NA | NA | TRBJ1-1 | TRBV28
CSVESPTSGSARYEQYF | TGCAGCGTTGAAAGCCCGACTAGCGGGAGTGCAAGGTACGAGCAGTACTTC | TRBD2 | NA | TRBJ2-7 | TRBV29-1
CASSVAGYNEQFF | TGTGCCAGCAGCGTAGCGGGCTACAATGAGCAGTTCTTC | NA | NA | TRBJ2-1 | TRBV9
CASSPWDYNTGELFF | TGTGCCAGCAGCCCCTGGGACTATAACACCGGGGAGCTGTTTTTT | TRBD2 | NA | TRBJ2-2 | TRBV7-2
CASSWGGNTEAFF | TGTGCCAGCAGCTGGGGGGGGAACACTGAAGCTTTCTTT | NA | NA | TRBJ1-1 | TRBV6-5
CASSTRTGANNEQFF | TGTGCCAGCAGCACAAGGACAGGGGCAAACAATGAGCAGTTCTTC | TRBD1 | once | TRBJ2-1 | TRBV11-3
CASSYPGQFGYTF | TGTGCCAGCAGTTACCCCGGACAGTTTGGCTACACCTTC | NA | NA | TRBJ1-2 | TRBV6-5
CASSRAGLAGGAEYTDTQYF | TGTGCCAGCAGTCGAGCCGGACTAGCAGGAGGTGCTGAATACACAGATACGCAGTATTTT | TRBD2 | NA | TRBJ2-3 | TRBV28
CASSVAGVGGRDEQYF | TGTGCCAGCAGCGTAGCTGGGGTAGGGGGCAGGGACGAGCAGTACTTC | TRBD1 | NA | TRBJ2-7 | TRBV9
CASSSLQGADVKTQYF | TGTGCCAGCAGTTCCTTACAGGGGGCGGATGTAAAGACCCAGTACTTC | TRBD1 | NA | TRBJ2-5 | TRBV2
CASSLVGGNQETQYF | TGCGCCAGCAGCTTGGTGGGAGGAAACCAAGAGACCCAGTACTTC | NA | NA | TRBJ2-5 | TRBV5-1
CASSSGLPYNEQFF | TGTGCCAGCAGCTCAGGGCTACCCTACAATGAGCAGTTCTTC | NA | NA | TRBJ2-1 | TRBV7-9
CASSPGGLAGRGTGELFF | TGTGCCAGCAGCCCGGGAGGACTAGCGGGACGAGGGACCGGGGAGCTGTTTTTT | TRBD2 | few | TRBJ2-2 | TRBV7-2
CASSTGAANEKLFF | TGTGCCAGCAGCACAGGGGCGGCTAATGAAAAACTGTTTTTT | TRBD1 | NA | TRBJ1-4 | TRBV6-1
CASSFEDSHTQYF | TGTGCCAGTAGTTTCGAGGATAGCCATACGCAGTATTTT | NA | NA | TRBJ2-3 | TRBV28
CSVVTGFGETQYF | TGCAGCGTCGTGACAGGGTTCGGGGAGACCCAGTACTTC | TRBD1 | NA | TRBJ2-5 | TRBV29-1
CASSQERVTEQYF | TGCGCCAGCAGCCAAGAGCGCGTAACCGAGCAGTACTTC | NA | few | TRBJ2-7 | TRBV4-1
CSARVTGIQYF | TGCAGTGCTAGAGTCACAGGGATTCAGTACTTC | NA | NA | TRBJ2-7 | TRBV20-1
CATQGADTQYF | TGTGCCACCCAGGGGGCAGATACGCAGTATTTT | TRBD1 | few | TRBJ2-3 | TRBV10-3
CASGRGGYEQYF | TGTGCCAGCGGACGGGGGGGCTACGAGCAGTACTTC | TRBD2 | NA | TRBJ2-7 | TRBV6-6
CASSANNGFYEQYF | TGCGCCAGCAGCGCCAATAACGGGTTCTACGAGCAGTACTTC | NA | NA | TRBJ2-7 | TRBV4-1
CASSLELSYNEQFF | TGTGCCAGTAGTTTAGAATTGAGCTACAATGAGCAGTTCTTC | NA | NA | TRBJ2-1 | TRBV19
CASSLDRDSEAFF | TGTGCCAGCAGCCTCGACAGGGACTCTGAAGCTTTCTTT | TRBD1 | once | TRBJ1-1 | TRBV11-2
CASSSNRAGETQYF | TGTGCCAGCAGCTCGAACAGGGCAGGGGAGACCCAGTACTTC | NA | once | TRBJ2-5 | TRBV11-2
CASSQGTGTYEQYF | TGTGCCAGCTCACAAGGGACAGGAACCTACGAGCAGTACTTC | TRBD1 | NA | TRBJ2-7 | TRBV18
CATSPGQGKETQYF | TGTGCCACAAGCCCGGGACAGGGGAAAGAGACCCAGTACTTC | TRBD1 | NA | TRBJ2-5 | TRBV10-3
CASSLFRGPDTQYF | TGTGCCAGCAGCTTATTTAGGGGGCCAGATACGCAGTATTTT | TRBD1 | NA | TRBJ2-3 | TRBV5-4
CASSPTADRASTEAFF | TGTGCCAGCTCACCAACGGCAGACAGGGCGAGTACTGAAGCTTTCTTT | TRBD1 | NA | TRBJ1-1 | TRBV18
CASNSGGLASETQYF | TGTGCCAGCAACTCCGGGGGACTAGCATCCGAGACCCAGTACTTC | TRBD2 | once | TRBJ2-5 | TRBV9
CASSGPGTQYF | TGTGCCAGCAGTGGCCCGGGTACGCAGTATTTT | NA | NA | TRBJ2-3 | TRBV25-1
CSARTGRNQPQHF | TGCAGCGCACGGACAGGAAGAAATCAGCCCCAGCATTTT | TRBD1 | NA | TRBJ1-5 | TRBV29-1
CASRAAMGGRATGEQFF | TGTGCCAGCCGAGCTGCCATGGGCGGGAGGGCCACCGGGGAGCAGTTCTTC | TRBD2 | NA | TRBJ2-1 | TRBV19
CASSLSSHRADTQYF | TGTGCCAGCAGTTTATCGTCCCACAGGGCAGATACGCAGTATTTT | NA | NA | TRBJ2-3 | TRBV27
CASSQLATGGGYEQYF | TGCGCCAGCAGCCAACTAGCGACAGGGGGCGGTTACGAGCAGTACTTC | TRBD1 | NA | TRBJ2-7 | TRBV4-1
CASSLGRTSGSTDTQYF | TGTGCCAGCAGCTTAGGGAGGACTAGCGGAAGCACAGATACGCAGTATTTT | TRBD2 | NA | TRBJ2-3 | TRBV7-3
CASSYPGTSEEDTQYF | TGTGCCAGCAGTTACCCCGGGACTAGCGAAGAAGATACGCAGTATTTT | TRBD2 | once | TRBJ2-3 | TRBV2
CAWSLEPTEAFF | TGTGCCTGGAGCTTAGAGCCGACTGAAGCTTTCTTT | NA | few | TRBJ1-1 | TRBV30
CASSGTAKRTGELFF | TGTGCCAGCAGTGGTACTGCCAAGCGCACCGGGGAGCTGTTTTTT | NA | NA | TRBJ2-2 | TRBV2
CTSSLEDGHEQFF | TGCACCAGCAGCTTGGAAGATGGGCATGAGCAGTTCTTC | NA | NA | TRBJ2-1 | TRBV5-1
CASSLAGGNYEQYF | TGTGCCAGCAGCCTAGCGGGAGGTAACTACGAGCAGTACTTC | TRBD2 | NA | TRBJ2-7 | TRBV5-4
CASSLVRGINEQYF | TGTGCCAGCAGCTTGGTTCGGGGGATCAACGAGCAGTACTTC | NA | NA | TRBJ2-7 | TRBV7-2
CASSLDPRQGFSYNEQFF | TGTGCCAGCAGCTTGGACCCCAGACAGGGCTTTTCCTACAATGAGCAGTTCTTC | TRBD1 | NA | TRBJ2-1 | TRBV5-4
CASSSPGDTDTQYF | TGTGCCAGCAGCTCGCCCGGGGACACAGATACGCAGTATTTT | NA | NA | TRBJ2-3 | TRBV28
CASSLSSGYNEQFF | TGTGCCAGCAGCTTGTCTAGCGGTTACAATGAGCAGTTCTTC | TRBD2 | few | TRBJ2-1 | TRBV11-2
CASSVGPIQYF | TGTGCCAGTTCAGTTGGCCCGATTCAGTACTTC | NA | NA | TRBJ2-4 | TRBV19
CASSQDWQEQYF | TGCGCCAGCAGCCAAGATTGGCAGGAGCAGTACTTC | NA | NA | TRBJ2-7 | TRBV4-3